The subject of this entry is one T cell receptor (beta chain). A library of TCRbeta sequences, prepared with unique molecular identifiers, was generated. Via MiXCR, TCRdb re-called the PCR reads, giving one row per CDR3 protein. The sample carries 250,000 to 300,000 distinct CDR3 sequences, 9.5% to 10% recorded once. This sample is part of a study of T-cell reconstitution after alpha-beta-depleted transplantation in children. Trimming left V 3 bases short and J 0 bases short, with 15 bases between. CDR3 size: 18 residues. Sequenced material: PBMCs from the stem cell graft donor, taken from the stem cell graft. The V and J genes are TRBV12-3 or TRBV12-4 and TRBJ2-6; D is uncertain. The source of this sequence is a human donor who donated a stem cell graft to a child with SCID. CDR3 bases: TGTGCCAGCAGTTTTTCCATTGCAGGTCCCTCTGGGGCCAACGTCCTGACTTTC. It yields the protein CASSFSIAGPSGANVLTF.